This T cell receptor (beta chain) comes out of a study of a mutant IDH1 vaccine in newly diagnosed glioma. Remarks on this clone: Its specificity is not known.

Looked up from germline, CDR1 is LNHDA and CDR2 is SQIVND (reference sequence). The CDR3 is made up of 14 amino acids. The J segment lost 7 bases and the V segment lost 3 bases, leaving 6 bases of the junction unmatched. The protocol was immunoSEQ multiplex PCR, while the TCRdb copy is restricted to in-frame clones and leaves out a portion. The sample includes 60,000 to 65,000 clones, approximately 80% of them seen just once. Documented time point: week 35, safety follow-up. A 20-mer mutant IDH1 peptide at 300 ug was injected subcutaneously with topical imiquimod. The V and J genes are TRBV19 and TRBJ2-1, with 7 bases matching TRBD1. The TCR originated in a man aged 25 to 40 with glioma. The specimen comprised PBMCs, sampled from a glioma patient whose treatment included an IDH1 peptide vaccine. The CDR3 loop is CASSIGGRGNEQFF. In DNA form, the CDR3 reads TGTGCCAGTAGTATTGGGGGCAGGGGGAATGAGCAGTTCTTC. Combining the CDR3 with reference TRBV19 and TRBJ2-1 gives the whole variable domain DGGITQSPKYLFRKEGQNVTLSCEQNLNHDAMYWYRQDPGQGLRLIYYSQIVNDFQKGDIAEGYSVSREKKESFPLTVTSAQKNPTAFYLCASSIGGRGNEQFFGPGTRLTVL.